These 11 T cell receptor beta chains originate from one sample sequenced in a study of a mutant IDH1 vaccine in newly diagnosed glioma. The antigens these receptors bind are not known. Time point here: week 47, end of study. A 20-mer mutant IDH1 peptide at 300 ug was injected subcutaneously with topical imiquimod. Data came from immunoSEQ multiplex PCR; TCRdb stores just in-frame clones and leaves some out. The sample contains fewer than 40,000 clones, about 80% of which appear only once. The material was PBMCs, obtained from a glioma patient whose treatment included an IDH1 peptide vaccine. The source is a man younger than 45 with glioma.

CDR3 nucleotides: TGTGCCAGCAGCTCGGACAGAACGAACACTGAAGCTTTCTTT. Translation: CASSSDRTNTEAFF. The V and J genes are TRBV11-2 and TRBJ1-1; possibly TRBD1 for D (6 bases). Germline CDR1 is SGHAT and CDR2 is FQNNGV. Trimming stripped 4 bases from V and 1 base from J, with 10 bases between. The CDR3 is made up of 14 amino acids.

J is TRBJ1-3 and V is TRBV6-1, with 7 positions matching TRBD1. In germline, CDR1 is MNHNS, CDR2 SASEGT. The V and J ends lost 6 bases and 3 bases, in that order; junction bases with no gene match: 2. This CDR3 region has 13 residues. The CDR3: CASRNRGGNTIYF. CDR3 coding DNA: TGTGCCAGCAGGAACAGGGGTGGAAACACCATATATTTT.

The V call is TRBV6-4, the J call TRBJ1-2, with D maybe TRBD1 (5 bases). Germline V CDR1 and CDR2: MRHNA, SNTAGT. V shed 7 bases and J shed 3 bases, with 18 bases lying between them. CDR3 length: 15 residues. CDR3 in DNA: TGTGCCAGCACTGAAGACAGTCGATACCACTATGGCTACACCTTC. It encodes CASTEDSRYHYGYTF.

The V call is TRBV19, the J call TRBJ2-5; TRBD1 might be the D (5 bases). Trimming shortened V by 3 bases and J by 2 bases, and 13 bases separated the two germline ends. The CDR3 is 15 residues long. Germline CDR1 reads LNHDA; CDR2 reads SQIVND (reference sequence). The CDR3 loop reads CASSISQGLQETQYF. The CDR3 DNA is TGTGCCAGTAGTATTTCCCAGGGATTGCAAGAGACCCAGTACTTC.

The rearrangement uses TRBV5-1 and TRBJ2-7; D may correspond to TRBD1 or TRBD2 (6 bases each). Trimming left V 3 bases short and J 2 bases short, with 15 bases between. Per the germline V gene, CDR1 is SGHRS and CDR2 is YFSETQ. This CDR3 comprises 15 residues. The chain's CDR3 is CASSSFGGATYEQYF. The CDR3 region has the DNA TGCGCCAGCAGCTCCTTCGGGGGCGCTACCTACGAGCAGTACTTC.

In nucleotides, the CDR3 is TGCGCCAGCAGCTTGGATGCGGGGGGGCCGAACACCGGGGAGCTGTTTTTT. Amino acid sequence: CASSLDAGGPNTGELFF. The J gene is TRBJ2-2, the V gene TRBV5-1; 9 positions match TRBD2. V trimming: 0 bases; J trimming: 0 bases; junction bases outside the gene matches: 3. The germline gives CDR1 SGHRS, CDR2 YFSETQ. The CDR3 loop spans 17 amino acids. The whole variable domain, remainder taken from reference TRBV5-1 and TRBJ2-2, is KAGVTQTPRYLIKTRGQQVTLSCSPISGHRSVSWYQQTPGQGLQFLFEYFSETQRNKGNFPGRFSGRQFSNSRSEMNVSTLELGDSALYLCASSLDAGGPNTGELFFGEGSRLTVL.

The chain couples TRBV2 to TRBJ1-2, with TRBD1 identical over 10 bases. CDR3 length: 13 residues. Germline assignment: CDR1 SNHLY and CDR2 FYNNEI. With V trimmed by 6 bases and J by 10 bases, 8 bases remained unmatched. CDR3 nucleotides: TGTGCCAGCAGGGAGGACAGGGGGTTTGACTACACCTTC. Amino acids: CASREDRGFDYTF.

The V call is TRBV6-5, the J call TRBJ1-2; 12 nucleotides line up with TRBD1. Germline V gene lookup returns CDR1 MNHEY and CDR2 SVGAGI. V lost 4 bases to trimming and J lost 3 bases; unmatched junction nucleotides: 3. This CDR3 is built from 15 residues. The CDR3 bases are TGTGCCAGCAGTTCCCGGGACAGGGGGCACTATGGCTACACCTTC. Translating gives CASSSRDRGHYGYTF.

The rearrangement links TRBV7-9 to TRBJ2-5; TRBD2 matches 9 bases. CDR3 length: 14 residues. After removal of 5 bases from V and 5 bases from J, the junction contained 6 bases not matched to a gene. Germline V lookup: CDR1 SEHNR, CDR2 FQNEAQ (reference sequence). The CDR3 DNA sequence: TGTGCCAGCAGCCTCGGGACTAGCCCGGAGACCCAGTACTTC. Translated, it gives CASSLGTSPETQYF.

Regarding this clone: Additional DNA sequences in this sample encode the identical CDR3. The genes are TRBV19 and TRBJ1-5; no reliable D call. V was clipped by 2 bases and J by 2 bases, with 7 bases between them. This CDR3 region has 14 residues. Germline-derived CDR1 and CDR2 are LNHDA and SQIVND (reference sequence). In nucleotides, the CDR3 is TGTGCCAGTAGTATATTGGCCGGCAATCAGCCCCAGCATTTT. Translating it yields CASSILAGNQPQHF.

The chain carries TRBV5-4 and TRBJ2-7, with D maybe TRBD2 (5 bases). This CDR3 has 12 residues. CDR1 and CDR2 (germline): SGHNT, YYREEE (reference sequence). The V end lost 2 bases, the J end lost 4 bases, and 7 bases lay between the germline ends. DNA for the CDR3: TGTGCCAGCAGCTTTGGAGGTTACGAGCAGTACTTC. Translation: CASSFGGYEQYF.